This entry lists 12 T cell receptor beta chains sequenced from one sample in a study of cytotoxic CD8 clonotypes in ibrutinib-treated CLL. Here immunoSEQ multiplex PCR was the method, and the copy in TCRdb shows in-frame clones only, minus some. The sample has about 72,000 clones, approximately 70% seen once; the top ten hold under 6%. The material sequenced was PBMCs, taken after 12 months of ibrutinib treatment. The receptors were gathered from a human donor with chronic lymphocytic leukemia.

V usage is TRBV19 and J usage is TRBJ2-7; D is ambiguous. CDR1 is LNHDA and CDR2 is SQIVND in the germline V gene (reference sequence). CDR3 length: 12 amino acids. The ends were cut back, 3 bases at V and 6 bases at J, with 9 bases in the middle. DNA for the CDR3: TGTGCCAGTAGTATCCCCCTCGGCGAGCAGTACTTC. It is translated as CASSIPLGEQYF. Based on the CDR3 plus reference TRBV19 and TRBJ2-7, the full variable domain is DGGITQSPKYLFRKEGQNVTLSCEQNLNHDAMYWYRQDPGQGLRLIYYSQIVNDFQKGDIAEGYSVSREKKESFPLTVTSAQKNPTAFYLCASSIPLGEQYFGPGTRLTVT.

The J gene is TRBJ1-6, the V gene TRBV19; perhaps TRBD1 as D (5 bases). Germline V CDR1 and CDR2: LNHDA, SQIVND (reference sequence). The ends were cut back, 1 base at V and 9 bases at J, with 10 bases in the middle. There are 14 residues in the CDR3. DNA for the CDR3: TGTGCCAGTAGTATAGGGGGGTTCGGTTCACCCCTCCACTTT. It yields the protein CASSIGGFGSPLHF.

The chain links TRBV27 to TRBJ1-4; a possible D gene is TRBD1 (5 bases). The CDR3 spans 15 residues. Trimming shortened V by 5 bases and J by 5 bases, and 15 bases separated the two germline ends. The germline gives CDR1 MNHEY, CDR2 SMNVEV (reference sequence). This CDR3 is CASSRLDRRNEKLFF. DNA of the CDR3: TGTGCCAGCAGTCGCCTCGACAGACGAAATGAAAAACTGTTTTTT.

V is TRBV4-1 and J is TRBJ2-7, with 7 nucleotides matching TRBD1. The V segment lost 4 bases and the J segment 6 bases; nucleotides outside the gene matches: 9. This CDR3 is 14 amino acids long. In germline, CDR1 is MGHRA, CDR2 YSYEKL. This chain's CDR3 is CASSLDRERGEQYF. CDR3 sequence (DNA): TGCGCCAGCAGCCTAGACAGGGAAAGGGGCGAGCAGTACTTC.

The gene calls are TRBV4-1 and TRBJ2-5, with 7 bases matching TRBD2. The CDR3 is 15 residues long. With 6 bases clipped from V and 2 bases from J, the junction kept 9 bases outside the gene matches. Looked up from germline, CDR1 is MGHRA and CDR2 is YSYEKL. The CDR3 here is CASSPQASGQETQYF. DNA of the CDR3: TGCGCCAGCAGTCCACAAGCTAGCGGACAAGAGACCCAGTACTTC.

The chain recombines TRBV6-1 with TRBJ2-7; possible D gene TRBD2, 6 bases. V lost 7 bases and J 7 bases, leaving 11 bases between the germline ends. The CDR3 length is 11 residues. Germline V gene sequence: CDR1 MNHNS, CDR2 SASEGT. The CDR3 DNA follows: TGTGCCAGCACCCGAGGAGGGGAGCAGTACTTC. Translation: CASTRGGEQYF.

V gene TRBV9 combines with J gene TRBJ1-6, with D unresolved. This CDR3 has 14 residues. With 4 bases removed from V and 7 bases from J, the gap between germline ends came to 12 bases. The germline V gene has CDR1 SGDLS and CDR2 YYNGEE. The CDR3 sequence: CASSFRDSNSPLHF. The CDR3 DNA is TGTGCCAGCAGCTTCCGGGATTCAAATTCACCCCTCCACTTT.

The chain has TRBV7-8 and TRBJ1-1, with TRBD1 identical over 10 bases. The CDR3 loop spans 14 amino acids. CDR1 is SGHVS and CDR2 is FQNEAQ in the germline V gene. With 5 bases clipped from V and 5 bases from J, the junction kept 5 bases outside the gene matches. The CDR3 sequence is CASSDRGRGTEAFF. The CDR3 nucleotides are TGTGCCAGCAGCGACAGGGGGCGCGGAACTGAAGCTTTCTTT.

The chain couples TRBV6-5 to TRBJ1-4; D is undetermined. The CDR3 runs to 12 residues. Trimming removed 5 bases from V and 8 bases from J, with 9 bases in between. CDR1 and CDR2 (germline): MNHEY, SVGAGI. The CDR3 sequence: CASSRNREKLFF. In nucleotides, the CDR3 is TGTGCCAGCAGTAGAAACAGAGAAAAACTGTTTTTT.

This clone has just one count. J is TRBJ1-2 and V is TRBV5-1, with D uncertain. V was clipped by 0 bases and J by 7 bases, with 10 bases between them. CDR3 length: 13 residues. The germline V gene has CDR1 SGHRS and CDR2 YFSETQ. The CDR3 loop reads CASSLAGPGGYTF. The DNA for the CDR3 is TGCGCCAGCAGCTTGGCCGGCCCAGGTGGCTACACCTTC.

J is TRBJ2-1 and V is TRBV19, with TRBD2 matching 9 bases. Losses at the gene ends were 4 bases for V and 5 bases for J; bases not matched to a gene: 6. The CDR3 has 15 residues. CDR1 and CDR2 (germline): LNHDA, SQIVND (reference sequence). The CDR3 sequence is CASSRLADINNEQFF. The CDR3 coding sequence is TGTGCCAGTAGTAGACTAGCGGATATTAACAATGAGCAGTTCTTC.

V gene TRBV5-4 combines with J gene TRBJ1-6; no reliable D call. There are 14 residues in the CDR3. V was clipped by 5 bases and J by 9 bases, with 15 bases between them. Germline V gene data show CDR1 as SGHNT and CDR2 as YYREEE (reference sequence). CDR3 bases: TGTGCCAGCAGTCTTAAAGCCGAACTTTCACCCCTCCACTTT. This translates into CASSLKAELSPLHF.